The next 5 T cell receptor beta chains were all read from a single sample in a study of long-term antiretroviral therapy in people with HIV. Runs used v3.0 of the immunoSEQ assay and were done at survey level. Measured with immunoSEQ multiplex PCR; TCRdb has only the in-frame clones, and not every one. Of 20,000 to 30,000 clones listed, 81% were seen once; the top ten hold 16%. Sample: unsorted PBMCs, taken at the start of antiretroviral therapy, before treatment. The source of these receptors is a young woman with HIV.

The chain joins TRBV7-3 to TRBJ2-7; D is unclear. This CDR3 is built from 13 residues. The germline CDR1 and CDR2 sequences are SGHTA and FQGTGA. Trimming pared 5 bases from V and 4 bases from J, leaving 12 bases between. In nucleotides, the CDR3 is TGTGCCAGCAGCCCGCACTCTGGATACGAGCAGTACTTC. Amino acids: CASSPHSGYEQYF.

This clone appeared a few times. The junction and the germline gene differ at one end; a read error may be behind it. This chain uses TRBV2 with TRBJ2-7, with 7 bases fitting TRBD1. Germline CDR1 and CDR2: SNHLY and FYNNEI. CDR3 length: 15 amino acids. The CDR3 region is CASSEAAGGAYEQYF. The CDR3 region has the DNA TGTGCCAGCAGCGAAGCGGCAGGGGGAGCCTACGAGCAGTACTTC.

CDR3 nucleotides: TGCGCCAGCAGAGGTAGCGACGCAAGCACAGATACGCAGTATTTT. As protein: CASRGSDASTDTQYF. The chain is built from TRBV5-1 and TRBJ2-3, with D possibly TRBD2 on 5 matching bases. The length of the CDR3 is 15 residues. Trimming shortened V by 5 bases and J by 0 bases, and 13 bases separated the two germline ends. Germline V gene data show CDR1 as SGHRS and CDR2 as YFSETQ.

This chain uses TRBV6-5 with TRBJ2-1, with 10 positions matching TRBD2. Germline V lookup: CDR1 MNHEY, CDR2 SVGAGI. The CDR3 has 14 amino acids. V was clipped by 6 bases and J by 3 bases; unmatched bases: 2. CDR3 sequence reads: CASRAGGLYNEQFF. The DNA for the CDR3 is TGTGCCAGCAGAGCGGGGGGGCTCTACAATGAGCAGTTCTTC.

The CDR3 reads CASSYSKTGTYGYTF. Here the CDR3 DNA reads TGTGCCAGCAGTTACTCGAAAACAGGGACCTATGGCTACACCTTC. The chain combines TRBV6-5 with TRBJ1-2, with a tentative D call TRBD1 (6 bases). Germline V lookup: CDR1 MNHEY, CDR2 SVGAGI. V was cut by 0 bases and J by 4 bases, with 12 bases left in between. This CDR3 has 15 residues.